This T cell receptor (beta chain) originates from a study of T-cell memory formation after mild COVID-19. General observations from the study: Day 37-peaking second-wave clones had unconfirmed SARS-CoV-2 specificity. Later expanders leaned CD4+, whereas clones that contracted between day 15 and 85 were balanced CD4/CD8.

Trimming removed 4 bases at V and 5 bases at J, with 16 bases between. Germline V gene sequence: CDR1 SGDLS, CDR2 YYNGEE. The CDR3 consists of 15 residues. 5'RACE primed from the constant segment yielded TCR alpha and TCR beta cDNA libraries bearing sample barcodes and UMIs. Each CDR3 protein is one row after TCRdb ran MiXCR on the 5' RACE reads. The data contain around 530,000 distinct CDR3 sequences, less than 25% of them singletons. Remarks on this clonotype: Its specificity is unknown.

The chain is built from TRBV9 and TRBJ1-5; unclear D gene. This TCR was sampled from an adult woman who had mild COVID-19 (a few samples of this study predate the infection). Cell type and time point are not known. Material: PBMCs or a T cell subset sorted from them (not recorded which). Written as DNA, the CDR3 is TGTGCCAGCAGCCCCACATCGGCCCTCCATCAGCCCCAGCATTTT. Translating gives CASSPTSALHQPQHF.